Listed here are 20 T cell receptor beta chains from one sample, sequenced in a study of T-cell memory formation after mild COVID-19. From the 5' RACE reads, TCRdb called clonotypes with MiXCR, one entry per CDR3 protein. The sample shows roughly 340,000 distinct CDR3 sequences, more than 15% of them seen only once. Sequenced input: PBMCs or a T cell subset sorted from them (not recorded which). These receptors were collected from a young man who had mild COVID-19 (a few samples of this study predate the infection). Cell type and time point are not known.

This clonotype was detected only a few times. V is TRBV20-1 and J is TRBJ2-2; possible D gene TRBD2, 5 bases. The CDR3 sequence is 13 residues long. Trimming pared 1 base from V and 7 bases from J, leaving 10 bases between. Looked up from germline, CDR1 is DFQATT and CDR2 is SNEGSKA (reference sequence). CDR3 residues: CSARAVSGGELFF. Written as DNA, the CDR3 is TGCAGTGCTAGAGCCGTCAGCGGCGGGGAGCTGTTTTTT.

In its sample, this clonotype was seen a few times. The genes are TRBV6-5 and TRBJ2-2, with unresolved D. The CDR3 sequence is 13 residues long. The germline gives CDR1 MNHEY, CDR2 SVGAGI. Trimming took off 0 bases at V and 5 bases at J, with 4 bases between the two ends. CDR3 protein: CASSYSPTGELFF. The CDR3 DNA reads as TGTGCCAGCAGTTACTCTCCAACCGGGGAGCTGTTTTTT.

This clonotype was counted between two and nine times. The chain joins TRBV6-1 to TRBJ1-6; perhaps TRBD1 as D (5 bases). The CDR3 covers 13 residues. CDR1 is MNHNS, CDR2 SASEGT, per germline. Trimming removed 6 bases at V and 7 bases at J, with 10 bases between. CDR3 DNA: TGTGCCAGCAGCCCCCGGGGGAATTCACCCCTCCACTTT. Amino acid sequence: CASSPRGNSPLHF.

This clonotype was seen ten or more times. The chain joins TRBV30 to TRBJ2-6; TRBD1 aligns across 7 bases. V lost 4 bases and J lost 4; bases outside the gene matches: 19. This CDR3 is built from 19 residues. The germline V gene has CDR1 GTSNPN and CDR2 SVGIG (reference sequence). In DNA form, the CDR3 reads TGTGCCTGGACCGGGACAGTGATTTCGGCTCGTCCAGGGGCCAACGTCCTGACTTTC. Protein: CAWTGTVISARPGANVLTF.

This clonotype was observed a handful of times. The rearrangement joins TRBV21-1 to TRBJ2-4; the table's D call TRBD1 went unverified against the DNA. TRBV21-1 is assigned pseudogene status. This CDR3 is built from 15 residues. CDR3 bases: TGTGCCAGCAGCAAAGAGGGGGGGCCCGAAAACATTCAGTACTTC. Translated: CASSKEGGPENIQYF.

This clonotype was seen a handful of times. The genes are TRBV10-3 and TRBJ1-1, with TRBD1 matching over 8 bases. Germline V gene lookup returns CDR1 ENHRY and CDR2 SYGVKD. The CDR3 spans 13 residues. The V and J ends lost 10 bases and 1 base, in that order; junction bases with no gene match: 5. The CDR3 DNA reads as TGTGCCACCGGACAGGGCGGGAACACTGAAGCTTTCTTT. Its translation: CATGQGGNTEAFF.

V and J are TRBV18 and TRBJ2-7; D may be TRBD1 (6 bases). Trimming left V 0 bases short and J 0 bases short, with 9 bases between. The CDR3 covers 15 residues. The V gene's germline CDR1 is KGHSH and CDR2 LQKENI. The CDR3 nucleotides read TGTGCCAGCTCACCACCGGACAGACCCTCCTACGAGCAGTACTTC. Translation: CASSPPDRPSYEQYF.

The rearrangement joins TRBV2 to TRBJ2-3, with 12 bases fitting TRBD2. CDR1 and CDR2 (germline): SNHLY, FYNNEI. This CDR3 has 18 amino acids. V dropped 6 bases and J dropped 5; count of bases not matched to a gene: 15. The CDR3 protein is CASSRGLAGLRGRDTQYF. The CDR3 bases are TGTGCCAGCAGCCGGGGACTAGCGGGCCTAAGAGGACGAGATACGCAGTATTTT. Using reference TRBV2 and TRBJ2-3 for the parts outside the CDR3, the full variable domain is EPEVTQTPSHQVTQMGQEVILRCVPISNHLYFYWYRQILGQKVEFLVSFYNNEISEKSEIFDDQFSVERPDGSNFTLKIRSTKLEDSAMYFCASSRGLAGLRGRDTQYFGPGTRLTVL.

Here the CDR3 reads CASTPGGAKNIQYF. The CDR3 nucleotides are TGTGCCAGCACTCCGGGGGGGGCCAAAAACATTCAGTACTTC. The chain carries TRBV12-3 or TRBV12-4 and TRBJ2-4, with 8 bases lining up with TRBD2. V lost 7 bases and J lost 1; bases outside the gene matches: 3. The CDR3 totals 14 residues.

This clonotype has only a few counts. The rearrangement joins TRBV12-5 to TRBJ2-4; TRBD1 aligns across 7 bases. Germline CDR1 is LGHNT and CDR2 is FRNRAP. The ends lost 5 bases at V and 7 bases at J; junction bases unmatched: 14. This CDR3 is 16 amino acids long. The CDR3 DNA sequence: TGTGCTAGTGGTGACACCGGGACAGCCTTCGGGAACATTCAGTACTTC. Encoded protein: CASGDTGTAFGNIQYF.

The rearrangement links TRBV6-6 to TRBJ2-2, with D tentatively TRBD2 (6 bases). Germline-derived CDR1 and CDR2 are MNHNY and SVGAGI (reference sequence). CDR3 length equals 15 residues. Trimming shortened V by 0 bases and J by 4 bases, and 9 bases separated the two germline ends. DNA for the CDR3: TGTGCCAGCAGTTACTCGGGGGGTGGCACCGGGGAGCTGTTTTTT. Translation gives CASSYSGGGTGELFF.

This clonotype appeared once. The J gene is TRBJ1-1, the V gene TRBV29-1, with D possibly matching TRBD1 (6 bases). The V end lost 6 bases, the J end lost 4 bases, and 18 bases lay between the germline ends. The CDR3 loop spans 14 amino acids. CDR1 is SQVTM, CDR2 ANQGSEA, per germline. The CDR3: CSVARQEGITEAFF. CDR3 coding DNA: TGCAGCGTCGCCAGACAGGAGGGTATCACTGAAGCTTTCTTT.

The V and J genes are TRBV4-2 and TRBJ1-1, with a possible D match to TRBD1 (5 bases). The germline CDR1 and CDR2 sequences are LGHNA and YNFKEQ. Between the trimmed V and J ends, which lost 4 bases and 1 base, there was a span of 16 bases. The CDR3 sequence is 16 residues long. CDR3 nucleotides: TGTGCCAGCAGCCTCCAGGGACGGAGAAAGAACACTGAAGCTTTCTTT. Its protein product is CASSLQGRRKNTEAFF.

The chain carries TRBV7-9 and TRBJ1-3, with D unclear. Germline assignment: CDR1 SEHNR and CDR2 FQNEAQ (reference sequence). V lost 5 bases and J lost 0, with 14 bases in between. This CDR3 comprises 16 residues. CDR3 in DNA: TGTGCCAGCAGCGCAGTCCCCCTAAGCTCTGGAAACACCATATATTTT. Translating it yields CASSAVPLSSGNTIYF.

A single count supports this clonotype. The chain carries TRBV9 and TRBJ2-3, with 7 bases aligning to TRBD1. CDR1 is SGDLS, CDR2 YYNGEE, per germline. Trimming at V came to 4 bases and at J to 2 bases, leaving 13 bases not matched to a gene. CDR3 length: 17 amino acids. CDR3 coding DNA: TGTGCCAGCAGCACTACAGGGGCCCATACGGTCACAGATACGCAGTATTTT. It yields the protein CASSTTGAHTVTDTQYF.

This clonotype has only a few counts. V usage is TRBV7-9 and J usage is TRBJ1-5; no definite D call. The CDR3 totals 12 residues. Germline assignment: CDR1 SEHNR and CDR2 FQNEAQ (reference sequence). V lost 8 bases to trimming and J lost 5 bases, with 10 bases between them. CDR3 DNA: TGTGCCAGCGCGTTGGCGGATCAGCCCCAGCATTTT. It is translated as CASALADQPQHF. Based on the CDR3 plus reference TRBV7-9 and TRBJ1-5, the full variable domain is DTGVSQNPRHKITKRGQNVTFRCDPISEHNRLYWYRQTLGQGPEFLTYFQNEAQLEKSRLLSDRFSAERPKGSFSTLEIQRTEQGDSAMYLCASALADQPQHFGDGTRLSIL.

The V gene is TRBV7-2, the J gene TRBJ1-2, with D perhaps matching TRBD1 (5 bases). The CDR3 totals 16 residues. Deletions cut 1 base from V and 3 bases from J, with 15 bases between. Germline values: CDR1 SGHTA, CDR2 FQGNSA. The CDR3 region has the DNA TGTGCCAGCAGCTTAGACCTGGGGAGGGGAGACTATGGCTACACCTTC. Encoded protein: CASSLDLGRGDYGYTF. Full variable domain (outside the CDR3, taken from reference TRBV7-2 and TRBJ1-2): GAGVSQSPSNKVTEKGKDVELRCDPISGHTALYWYRQSLGQGLEFLIYFQGNSAPDKSGLPSDRFSAERTGGSVSTLTIQRTQQEDSAVYLCASSLDLGRGDYGYTFGSGTRLTVV.

The V gene is TRBV5-1, the J gene TRBJ2-7; D possibly corresponds to TRBD2 (6 bases). Germline V gene data show CDR1 as SGHRS and CDR2 as YFSETQ. The CDR3 covers 13 residues. Trimming pared 3 bases from V and 3 bases from J, leaving 10 bases between. Here the CDR3 reads CASSWGDGYEQYV. Written as DNA, the CDR3 is TGCGCCAGCAGCTGGGGGGACGGCTACGAGCAGTACGTC.

A few counts support this clonotype. This chain connects TRBV3-1 to TRBJ1-5; tentatively, D is TRBD1 (5 bases). Trimming pared 6 bases from V and 7 bases from J, leaving 16 bases between. The length of the CDR3 is 14 residues. CDR1 and CDR2 (germline): LGHDT, YNNKEL (reference sequence). CDR3 loop: CASSPKPGLQPQHF. Here the CDR3 DNA reads TGTGCCAGCAGTCCCAAGCCAGGGTTACAGCCCCAGCATTTT.

J is TRBJ1-1 and V is TRBV9; 7 nucleotides agree with TRBD1. The junction had 14 bases not matched to a gene; V was cut back by 3 bases and J by 6 bases. The CDR3 is made up of 16 amino acids. Germline assignment: CDR1 SGDLS and CDR2 YYNGEE. The CDR3 DNA follows: TGTGCCAGCAGCGGCGGGACAGAGGTCCTGAGTGCTGAAGCTTTCTTT. Encoded protein: CASSGGTEVLSAEAFF.